The 18 T cell receptor beta chains below all came from one sample that was sequenced in a study of T cells in Graves' hyperthyroidism and ophthalmopathy. The source material, RNA transcripts, was used to amplify TCR beta CDR3 regions. An initial round of RT-PCR targeting the TCR CDR3 relied on the HTBI primer set. TCRdb reprocessed the multiplex PCR reads via MiXCR and lists one record per CDR3 protein. The data contain 480,000 or so distinct CDR3 sequences, 40% to 50% of them seen just once; the ten biggest clones take up around 44%. Sequenced material: peripheral blood or thyroid tissue (not recorded which). Receptors were obtained from an adult woman with Graves' disease, either hyperthyroidism or ophthalmopathy (not recorded which).

CDR3 sequence: CSATGTGTEAFF. The CDR3 region has the DNA TGCAGTGCTACCGGGACAGGGACTGAAGCTTTCTTT. The V call is TRBV20-1, the J call TRBJ1-1, with TRBD1 matching 9 bases. Germline V lookup: CDR1 DFQATT, CDR2 SNEGSKA (reference sequence). V shed 4 bases, J shed 5 bases, and the junction held 2 bases outside the gene matches. The CDR3 contains 12 residues.

The chain uses TRBV7-9 and TRBJ2-2; D is possibly TRBD1 (6 bases). Trimming took 6 bases from V and 3 from J, leaving 14 bases between them. CDR3 length: 15 amino acids. In germline, CDR1 is SEHNR, CDR2 FQNEAQ (reference sequence). The CDR3: CASSSGALYTGELFF. The CDR3, as DNA: TGTGCCAGCAGTTCAGGGGCCCTCTACACCGGGGAGCTGTTTTTT.

This clonotype was detected ten times or more. The V and J genes are TRBV29-1 and TRBJ1-1; 7 bases align to TRBD1. This CDR3 is 13 amino acids long. V trimming: 5 bases; J trimming: 4 bases; junction bases outside the gene matches: 7. Germline V gene sequence: CDR1 SQVTM, CDR2 ANQGSEA. CDR3 in amino acids: CSVCLAGGTEAFF. Here the CDR3 DNA reads TGCAGCGTTTGTCTGGCAGGGGGCACTGAAGCTTTCTTT.

The chain is built from TRBV7-8 and TRBJ2-5; D remains ambiguous. The CDR3 length is 13 residues. V was cut by 6 bases and J by 9 bases, with 17 bases left in between. Germline V gene data show CDR1 as SGHVS and CDR2 as FQNEAQ. The CDR3 loop reads CASSSRTAQPQYF. The CDR3 DNA sequence: TGTGCCAGCAGTTCCCGGACGGCTCAGCCCCAGTACTTC.

The genes are TRBV7-2 and TRBJ2-5, with D tentatively TRBD1 or TRBD2 (5 bases each). V was clipped by 1 base and J by 4 bases, with 16 bases between them. The germline V gene has CDR1 SGHTA and CDR2 FQGNSA. The CDR3 totals 16 residues. The CDR3 nucleotides read TGTGCCAGCAGCTTAGTCGTCGGGACGGTGGGAGAGACCCAGTACTTC. This encodes CASSLVVGTVGETQYF.

This clonotype was counted a few times. The chain has TRBV10-3 and TRBJ2-3, with 7 positions matching TRBD1. The CDR3 is made up of 14 amino acids. Germline-derived CDR1 and CDR2 are ENHRY and SYGVKD. Unmatched junction bases numbered 5, after V lost 5 bases and J lost 3 bases. CDR3 region: CAISPDRVTDTQYF. Written as DNA, the CDR3 is TGTGCCATCAGTCCAGACAGGGTTACAGATACGCAGTATTTT.

This clonotype came up a few times. J is TRBJ1-5 and V is TRBV10-3; D remains unclear. Trimming took 2 bases from V and 9 from J, leaving 8 bases between them. The V gene's germline CDR1 is ENHRY and CDR2 SYGVKD. CDR3 size: 12 residues. DNA for the CDR3: TGTGCCATCAGTGAGATCCAAGGGCCCCAGCATTTT. Its protein product is CAISEIQGPQHF.

This clonotype was seen repeatedly, ten times or more. The chain links TRBV5-1 to TRBJ2-2, with 8 positions matching TRBD1. The CDR3 is 15 amino acids. Germline lookup yields CDR1 SGHRS and CDR2 YFSETQ. J was trimmed by 1 base and V by 4 bases; bases with no gene match: 3. In DNA form, the CDR3 reads TGCGCCAGCAGCAAAGACAGGGGGAACACCGGGGAGCTGTTTTTT. It codes for CASSKDRGNTGELFF.

The chain is built from TRBV10-1 and TRBJ2-7; possibly TRBD2 for D (5 bases). V lost 9 bases and J lost 3, with 12 bases in between. The CDR3 has 12 amino acids. Germline CDR1 and CDR2: WNHNN and SYGVQD (reference sequence). CDR3: CASPSRGYEQYF. The CDR3 DNA sequence: TGCGCCAGTCCTAGCCGGGGCTACGAGCAGTACTTC.

The table lists this clonotype with many counts. The V call is TRBV19, the J call TRBJ1-5; no clear D. V was shortened by 3 bases and J by 0 bases, with 9 bases between the two germline ends. This CDR3 is 15 amino acids long. Germline assignment: CDR1 LNHDA and CDR2 SQIVND (reference sequence). The CDR3 nucleotides are TGTGCCAGTAGTATCAGAATTTATAGCAATCAGCCCCAGCATTTT. Amino acid sequence: CASSIRIYSNQPQHF.

The chain has TRBV14 and TRBJ1-6, with 7 bases identical to TRBD1. Looked up from germline, CDR1 is SGHDN and CDR2 is FVKESK. J gave up 7 bases and V 2 bases, and 5 bases lay outside the gene matches. CDR3 length equals 15 residues. The CDR3 reads CASSQNRGPNSPLHF. The CDR3 DNA is TGTGCCAGCAGCCAAAACAGGGGACCGAATTCACCCCTCCACTTT.

This clonotype was seen a handful of times. The V gene is TRBV29-1, the J gene TRBJ2-7; D not resolved. V lost 6 bases, J lost 1 base, and 7 bases lay in between. The CDR3 totals 11 residues. Germline values: CDR1 SQVTM, CDR2 ANQGSEA. CDR3 region: CSVLTSYEQYF. The CDR3 nucleotides are TGCAGCGTCCTCACGTCCTACGAGCAGTACTTC.

There are many counts of this clonotype. The chain uses TRBV6-1 and TRBJ2-5; 9 bases line up with TRBD1. V was clipped by 4 bases and J by 5 bases; unmatched bases: 8. Germline assignment: CDR1 MNHNS and CDR2 SASEGT. The CDR3 has 15 residues. CDR3 loop: CASSVHRGLDETQYF. CDR3 bases: TGTGCCAGCAGTGTACACAGGGGGCTAGACGAGACCCAGTACTTC.

In this sample, this clonotype turned up a few times. The chain has TRBV29-1 and TRBJ2-5; perhaps D is TRBD1 or TRBD2 (6 bases each). The ends were cut back, 7 bases at V and 4 bases at J, with 16 bases in the middle. This CDR3 contains 13 residues. Germline V gene lookup returns CDR1 SQVTM and CDR2 ANQGSEA. The DNA of the CDR3 is TGCAGCGGCCAGGGGTCGGGGGCAGAGACCCAGTACTTC. Translating gives CSGQGSGAETQYF. Based on the CDR3 plus reference TRBV29-1 and TRBJ2-5, the full variable domain is SAVISQKPSRDICQRGTSLTIQCQVDSQVTMMFWYRQQPGQSLTLIATANQGSEATYESGFVIDKFPISRPNLTFSTLTVSNMSPEDSSIYLCSGQGSGAETQYFGPGTRLLVL.

As for this clonotype: Since a much larger clone is just one base distant, this may be a read error. The chain combines TRBV20-1 with TRBJ2-7, with TRBD2 identical over 7 bases. This CDR3 has 11 residues. In germline, CDR1 is DFQATT, CDR2 SNEGSKA (reference sequence). The DNA for the CDR3 is TGCAGCTGGGGGGGTTCCGGGGAGCAGTACTTC. This codes for CSWGGSGEQYF.

The chain's CDR3 is CSASRPSGNQETQYF. CDR3 DNA sequence: TGCAGTGCTAGTCGGCCTAGCGGGAACCAAGAGACCCAGTACTTC. The chain combines TRBV20-1 with TRBJ2-5; 9 positions agree with TRBD2. The CDR3 is 15 residues long. The germline gives CDR1 DFQATT, CDR2 SNEGSKA (reference sequence). V shed 3 bases and J 0 bases; nucleotides not matched to a gene: 5.

This clonotype occurred many times. This chain joins TRBV3-1 and TRBJ1-2; D is perhaps TRBD1 (5 bases). V lost 7 bases to trimming and J lost 7 bases, with 19 bases between them. The length of the CDR3 is 14 residues. Germline V lookup: CDR1 LGHDT, CDR2 YNNKEL (reference sequence). CDR3 nucleotides: TGTGCCAGCACCTCCCATGGGGGACGGGGTGGCTACACCTTC. It encodes CASTSHGGRGGYTF.

The chain recombines TRBV29-1 with TRBJ2-7; D is uncertain. From germline, CDR1 is SQVTM and CDR2 ANQGSEA. Trimming cost V 5 bases and J 1 base, with 9 bases left between them. The CDR3 contains 12 residues. The CDR3, as DNA: TGCAGCGTTTCCGCCGGTTCCTACGAGCAGTACTTC. It translates to CSVSAGSYEQYF.